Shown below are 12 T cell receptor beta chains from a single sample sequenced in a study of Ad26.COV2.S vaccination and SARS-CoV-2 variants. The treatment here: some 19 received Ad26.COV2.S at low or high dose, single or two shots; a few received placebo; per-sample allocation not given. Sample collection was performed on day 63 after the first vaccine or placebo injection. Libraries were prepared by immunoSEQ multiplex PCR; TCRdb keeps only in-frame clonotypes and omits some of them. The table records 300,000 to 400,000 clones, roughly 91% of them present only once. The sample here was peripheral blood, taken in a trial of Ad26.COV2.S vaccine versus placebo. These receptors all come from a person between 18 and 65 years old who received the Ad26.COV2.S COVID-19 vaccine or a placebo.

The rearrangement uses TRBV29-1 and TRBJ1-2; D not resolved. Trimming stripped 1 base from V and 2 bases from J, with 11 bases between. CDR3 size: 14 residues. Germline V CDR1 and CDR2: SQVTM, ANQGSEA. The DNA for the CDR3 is TGCAGCGTTGAAGGTCGGGAGTTCAACTATGGCTACACCTTC. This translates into CSVEGREFNYGYTF.

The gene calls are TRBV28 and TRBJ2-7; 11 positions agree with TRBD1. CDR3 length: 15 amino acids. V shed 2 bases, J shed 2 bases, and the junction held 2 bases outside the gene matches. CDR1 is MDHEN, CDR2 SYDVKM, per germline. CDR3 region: CASSLVGQGAYEQYF. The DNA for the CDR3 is TGTGCCAGCAGTTTAGTGGGACAGGGGGCCTACGAGCAGTACTTC.

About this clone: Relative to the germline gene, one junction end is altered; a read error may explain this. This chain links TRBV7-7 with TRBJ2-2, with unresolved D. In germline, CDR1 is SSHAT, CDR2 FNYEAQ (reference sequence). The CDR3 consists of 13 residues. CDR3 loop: CASSTSNTGELFF. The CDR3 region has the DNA TGTGCTAGCAGTACCTCAAACACCGGGGAGCTGTTTTTT.

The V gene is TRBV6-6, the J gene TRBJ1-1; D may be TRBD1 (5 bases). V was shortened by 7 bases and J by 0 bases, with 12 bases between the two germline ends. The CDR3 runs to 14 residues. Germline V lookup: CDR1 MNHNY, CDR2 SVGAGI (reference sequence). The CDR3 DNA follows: TGTGCCAGCAACGAGGGACGGCTGAACACTGAAGCTTTCTTT. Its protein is CASNEGRLNTEAFF.

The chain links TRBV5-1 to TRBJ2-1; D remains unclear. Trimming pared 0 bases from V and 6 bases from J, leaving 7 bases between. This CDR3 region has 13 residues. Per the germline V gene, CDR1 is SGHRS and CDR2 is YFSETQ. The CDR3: CASSLGPANEQFF. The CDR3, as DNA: TGCGCCAGCAGCTTGGGTCCTGCCAATGAGCAGTTCTTC.

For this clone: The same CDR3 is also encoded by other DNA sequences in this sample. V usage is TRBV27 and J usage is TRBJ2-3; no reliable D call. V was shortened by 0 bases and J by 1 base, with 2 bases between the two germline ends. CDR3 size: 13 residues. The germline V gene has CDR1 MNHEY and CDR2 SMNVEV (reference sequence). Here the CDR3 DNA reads TGTGCCAGCAGTTTATCGGGCACAGATACGCAGTATTTT. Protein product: CASSLSGTDTQYF.

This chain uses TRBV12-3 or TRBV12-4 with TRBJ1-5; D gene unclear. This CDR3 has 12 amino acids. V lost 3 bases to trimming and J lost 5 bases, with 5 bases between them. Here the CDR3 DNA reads TGTGCCAGCAGTTTCGGGGATCAGCCCCAGCATTTT. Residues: CASSFGDQPQHF.

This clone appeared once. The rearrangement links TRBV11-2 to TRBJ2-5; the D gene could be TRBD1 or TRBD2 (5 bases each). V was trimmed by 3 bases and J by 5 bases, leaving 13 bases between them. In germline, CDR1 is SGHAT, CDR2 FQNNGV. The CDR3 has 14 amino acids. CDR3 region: CASSFIAGTETQYF. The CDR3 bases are TGTGCCAGCAGCTTTATAGCAGGGACGGAGACCCAGTACTTC.

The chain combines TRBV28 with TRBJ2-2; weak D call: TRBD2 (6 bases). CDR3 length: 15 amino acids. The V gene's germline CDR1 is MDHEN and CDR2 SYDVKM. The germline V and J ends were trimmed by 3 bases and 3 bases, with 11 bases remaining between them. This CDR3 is CASSFGGMDTGELFF. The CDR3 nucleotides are TGTGCCAGCAGTTTTGGGGGGATGGACACCGGGGAGCTGTTTTTT.

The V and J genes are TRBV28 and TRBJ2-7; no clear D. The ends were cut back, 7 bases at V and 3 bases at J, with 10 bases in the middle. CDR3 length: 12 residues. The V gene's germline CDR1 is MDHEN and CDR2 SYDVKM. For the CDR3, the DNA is TGTGCCAGCACCGGTGGAGTCTACGAGCAGTACTTC. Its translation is CASTGGVYEQYF.

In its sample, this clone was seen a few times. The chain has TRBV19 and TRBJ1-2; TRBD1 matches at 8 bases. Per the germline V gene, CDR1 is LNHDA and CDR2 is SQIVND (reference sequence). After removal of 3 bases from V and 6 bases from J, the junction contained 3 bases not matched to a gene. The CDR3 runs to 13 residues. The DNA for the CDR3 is TGTGCCAGTAGTATCGCGACAGGGGATGGCTACACCTTC. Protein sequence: CASSIATGDGYTF.

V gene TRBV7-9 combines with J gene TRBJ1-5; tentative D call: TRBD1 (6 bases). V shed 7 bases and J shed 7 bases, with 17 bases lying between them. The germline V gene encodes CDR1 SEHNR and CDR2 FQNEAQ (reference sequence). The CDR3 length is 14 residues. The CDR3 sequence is CASTDSGTSQPQHF. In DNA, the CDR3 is TGTGCCAGCACCGACTCCGGGACATCACAGCCCCAGCATTTT.